These 5 T cell receptor beta chains originate from one sample sequenced in a study of PD-L1 blockade in urothelial cancer. Method: immunoSEQ multiplex PCR; TCRdb's copy keeps in-frame clones and lacks some. This sample carries about 86,000 clones, more than 70% of them seen once, and the ten largest clones take about an eighth. As for time point: pretreatment peripheral blood. The sequenced sample was PBMCs, obtained around atezolizumab (anti-PD-L1) treatment. The source is a man in his fifties or sixties with urothelial cancer.

The J gene is TRBJ1-1, the V gene TRBV11-2; D perhaps matches TRBD1 (5 bases). There are 16 residues in the CDR3. Trimming shortened V by 2 bases and J by 1 base, and 14 bases separated the two germline ends. In germline, CDR1 is SGHAT, CDR2 FQNNGV. The CDR3 DNA follows: TGTGCCAGCAGCTTACCCCCGCGGGGCTCGAACACTGAAGCTTTCTTT. Its protein is CASSLPPRGSNTEAFF. The whole variable domain, remainder taken from reference TRBV11-2 and TRBJ1-1, is EAGVAQSPRYKIIEKRQSVAFWCNPISGHATLYWYQQILGQGPKLLIQFQNNGVVDDSQLPKDRFSAERLKGVDSTLKIQPAKLEDSAVYLCASSLPPRGSNTEAFFGQGTRLTVV.

The chain employs TRBV7-2 and TRBJ2-1; perhaps TRBD1 as D (6 bases). The germline V gene encodes CDR1 SGHTA and CDR2 FQGNSA. Trimming stripped 5 bases from V and 3 bases from J, with 17 bases between. The CDR3 length is 16 residues. The CDR3 region has the DNA TGTGCCAGCAGCGTGCAGGGGCAGGCCAACTACAATGAGCAGTTCTTC. It codes for CASSVQGQANYNEQFF.

The J gene is TRBJ1-2, the V gene TRBV7-9, with D tentatively TRBD1 (6 bases). Trimming took 3 bases from V and 6 from J, leaving 11 bases between them. Germline CDR1 is SEHNR and CDR2 is FQNEAQ (reference sequence). CDR3 length: 13 residues. The CDR3 loop is CASSFNRADGYTF. Written as DNA, the CDR3 is TGTGCCAGCAGCTTCAACAGGGCGGATGGCTACACCTTC.

This chain connects TRBV29-1 to TRBJ1-5; possibly TRBD1 for D (6 bases). CDR1 is SQVTM and CDR2 is ANQGSEA in the germline V gene. This CDR3 has 15 amino acids. V was trimmed by 4 bases and J by 8 bases, leaving 21 bases between them. The chain's CDR3 is CSVVIAGAPGKPQHF. In nucleotides, the CDR3 is TGCAGCGTTGTTATAGCGGGGGCGCCGGGCAAGCCCCAGCATTTT. Looking up the rest from reference TRBV29-1 and TRBJ1-5 gives the full variable domain: SAVISQKPSRDICQRGTSLTIQCQVDSQVTMMFWYRQQPGQSLTLIATANQGSEATYESGFVIDKFPISRPNLTFSTLTVSNMSPEDSSIYLCSVVIAGAPGKPQHFGDGTRLSIL.

V usage is TRBV30 and J usage is TRBJ2-1; the D gene is possibly TRBD2 (7 bases). CDR1 GTSNPN and CDR2 SVGIG come from the germline V gene (reference sequence). The CDR3 is 16 residues long. V was pared by 1 base and J by 6 bases, with 19 bases between. As DNA, the CDR3 is TGTGCCTGGAGTGGAGGGGGGGCGGGACTAAGCAATGAGCAGTTCTTC. Protein sequence: CAWSGGGAGLSNEQFF.